The T cell receptor beta chain under discussion was sequenced for a study of human T cells and chemical hapten exposure. In the original workflow: TCRs per sample had a median of about 100,000 and ranged from roughly 20,000 to 690,600. A single record per CDR3 protein comes from TCRdb applying MiXCR to the RACE reads. TCRdb assigned the V and J calls; the authors' analysis was not used. This table holds tens of thousands of distinct CDR3 sequences, approximately 9% found once. Described time point: healthy volunteer bleed at 2 weeks. Unseparated into fractions, whole blood served as the source from which total RNA was extracted. Per the germline V gene, CDR1 is MNHEY and CDR2 is SVGAGI. Trimming cost V 0 bases and J 4 bases, with 10 bases left between them. CDR3 length: 15 amino acids. This clonotype appeared a few times.

Specimen: whole blood. The receptor's source is a female donor in good health. Some clones in this sample may be carry-over from other donors' samples. The rearrangement uses TRBV6-5 and TRBJ1-5, with D possibly being TRBD1 (5 bases). The CDR3 bases are TGTGCCAGCAGTTACTCAGCTGGGGGGAATCAGCCCCAGCATTTT. As protein: CASSYSAGGNQPQHF.